These T cell receptor beta chains were read from a single sample in a study of blood T cell repertoires in COVID-19. This table comes from immunoSEQ multiplex PCR, and its TCRdb copy is limited to in-frame clones, with some not included. There are some 70,000 clones in the sample; roughly 90% occur only once, and about 2.9% lies in the top ten. Material: peripheral blood. These receptors were taken from a man aged 65 to 79 with active or convalescent COVID-19. Both conserved end residues are part of each CDR3. The D gene is left open where the match is weak. Clone size is not always given. Where it is, it says once, few, many or a class for expanded clones.

v_gene	d_gene	j_gene	abundance	CDR3nt	CDR3aa
TRBV19	TRBD2	TRBJ2-7	.	TGTGCCAGTAGTGGGTTTGCAGGGACTAGCTACGAGCAGTACTTC	CASSGFAGTSYEQYF
TRBV12-3/TRBV12-4	.	TRBJ2-7	.	TGTGCCAGCAGTTTAAGTGGGCACAACGAGCAGTACTTC	CASSLSGHNEQYF
TRBV5-6	.	TRBJ1-3	.	TGTGCCAGCAGCTTGGGAGGAGGGGCTTACTCTGGAAACACCATATATTTT	CASSLGGGAYSGNTIYF
TRBV7-9	.	TRBJ2-3	.	TGTGCCAGCAGCCTCGCTCAACTAGATACGCAGTATTTT	CASSLAQLDTQYF
TRBV19	TRBD2	TRBJ2-1	once	TGTGCCAGCGGACTAGGTAGAAATGAGCAGTTCTTC	CASGLGRNEQFF
TRBV2	.	TRBJ2-2	.	TGTGCCAGCAATCCCCAGGGTACGAACACCGGGGAGCTGTTTTTT	CASNPQGTNTGELFF
TRBV19	TRBD1	TRBJ1-1	.	TGTGCCAGTAGTGGGACAGTTAACACTGAAGCTTTCTTT	CASSGTVNTEAFF
TRBV10-3	.	TRBJ1-6	.	TGTGCCATCAGTGAGTCGAGCGGGGCGGACAATTCACCCCTCCACTTT	CAISESSGADNSPLHF
TRBV28	.	TRBJ2-1	.	TGTGCCAGCAACATTGTCACCGCCTCGCATGAGCAGTTCTTC	CASNIVTASHEQFF
TRBV10-3	TRBD1	TRBJ1-2	.	TGTGCCATCAGGCCTTGGACAGGGGAAGATGGCTACACCTTC	CAIRPWTGEDGYTF
TRBV7-9	TRBD1	TRBJ1-2	.	TGTGCCAGCAGCGTAGACAGGGGGGACTATGGCTACACCTTC	CASSVDRGDYGYTF
TRBV30	.	TRBJ1-5	.	TGTGCCTGGAGTGTCCGCGGGCGGGGAGATCAGCCCCAGCATTTT	CAWSVRGRGDQPQHF
TRBV5-1	TRBD2	TRBJ2-5	.	TGCGCCAGCAGCTTGGCGGGGAGGACTAGCGGGAGAGGGACCCAGTACTTC	CASSLAGRTSGRGTQYF
TRBV5-1	TRBD2	TRBJ2-3	.	TGCGCCAGCAGCTTGGGACTAGCGGATGACACAGATACGCAGTATTTT	CASSLGLADDTDTQYF
TRBV18	.	TRBJ1-3	.	TGTGCCAGCTCACCACGAGACAGATCGTACTCTGGAAACACCATATATTTT	CASSPRDRSYSGNTIYF
TRBV19	.	TRBJ2-6	.	TGTGCCAGTACCGACGGGTTCTCTGGGGCCAACGTCCTGACTTTC	CASTDGFSGANVLTF
TRBV19	TRBD1	TRBJ1-6	.	TGTGCCAGTAGAATAGGCGGGACAGGGAACTCACCCCTCCACTTT	CASRIGGTGNSPLHF
TRBV30	TRBD1	TRBJ2-7	.	TGTGCCTGGAGTGAACAGGGGGAACTCTACGAGCAGTACTTC	CAWSEQGELYEQYF
TRBV19	.	TRBJ2-2	.	TGTGCCAGTAGTATTAGGGAGCCGAACACCGGGGAGCTGTTTTTT	CASSIREPNTGELFF
TRBV6-6	.	TRBJ1-1	.	TGTGCCAGCAGAAAAAAGAAGGACAGGAACACTGAAGCTTTCTTT	CASRKKKDRNTEAFF
TRBV9	TRBD1	TRBJ1-3	.	TGTGCCAGCAGCGCAAGGGGGCTAGGAAACACCATATATTTT	CASSARGLGNTIYF
TRBV2	.	TRBJ1-4	.	TGTGCCAGCAGAGTCAGGGCAGGAGTTTTTGAAAAACTGTTTTTT	CASRVRAGVFEKLFF
TRBV20-1	.	TRBJ1-2	.	TGCAGTGCTAGTGGACGGGTAGCTAACGGCTACACCTTC	CSASGRVANGYTF
TRBV23-1	TRBD1	TRBJ1-4	.	TGCGCCAGCAGTCAACCGGGACAGGACTCCTCAACTAATGAAAAACTGTTTTTT	CASSQPGQDSSTNEKLFF
TRBV18	TRBD1	TRBJ1-1	.	TGTGCCAGCTCACCCTCTATGGGGACAGTGAACACTGAAGCTTTCTTT	CASSPSMGTVNTEAFF
TRBV18	TRBD1	TRBJ2-1	.	TGTGCCAGCTCACCGTTGGGGACAGACCTGCGTGATGAGCAGTTCTTC	CASSPLGTDLRDEQFF
TRBV19	.	TRBJ2-5	.	TGTGCCACCCAAGACCCGGGGGAGACCCAGTACTTC	CATQDPGETQYF
TRBV11-2	.	TRBJ2-2	once	TGTGCCAGCAGCTTAATGAGTGCCACCTTAGATGGGCCCGGGGAGCTGTTTTTT	CASSLMSATLDGPGELFF
TRBV6-5	TRBD2	TRBJ2-3	.	TGTGCCAGCAGTCAACTAGCGGCCCTCGCAGATACGCAGTATTTT	CASSQLAALADTQYF
TRBV24-1	TRBD2	TRBJ2-2	few	TGTGCCACCGCGGGGACTAGCGCCACCGGGGAGCTGTTTTTT	CATAGTSATGELFF
TRBV5-1	.	TRBJ2-5	.	TGCGCCAGCAGCCGGGACTTCCAAGAGACCCAGTACTTC	CASSRDFQETQYF
TRBV6-6	.	TRBJ1-1	.	TGTGCCAGCACCAGAACGAACACTGAAGCTTTCTTT	CASTRTNTEAFF
TRBV18	.	TRBJ2-7	.	TGTGCCAGCTCACCACAGGGTTGGGGGCTGGCCTACGAGCAGTACTTC	CASSPQGWGLAYEQYF
TRBV18	.	TRBJ1-4	.	TGTGCCAGCTCACCTTACCCGGGAGTTGCAACTAATGAAAAACTGTTTTTT	CASSPYPGVATNEKLFF
TRBV9	.	TRBJ2-7	few	TGTGCCAGCAGCGTCACAGGGCGCTCCTACGAGCAGTACTTC	CASSVTGRSYEQYF
TRBV29-1	.	TRBJ2-3	.	TGCAGCGTAGGAGACGGATTATTTAGCACAGATACGCAGTATTTT	CSVGDGLFSTDTQYF
TRBV28	TRBD2	TRBJ2-1	.	TGTGCCAGCAGTTTATTAGCGGGTTCCTCCTACAATGAGCAGTTCTTC	CASSLLAGSSYNEQFF
TRBV19	TRBD2	TRBJ2-7	.	TGTGCCAGTAGCACAATTGGGGGGGAGTCCTACGAGCAGTACTTC	CASSTIGGESYEQYF
TRBV3-1/TRBV3-2	.	TRBJ2-1	.	TGTGCCAGCAGCCCTACAGGGAATGTTGAGCAGTTCTTC	CASSPTGNVEQFF
TRBV18	TRBD2	TRBJ2-3	.	TGTGCCAGCTCACTCGGACTAGCGGGAGTTGGAGATACGCAGTATTTT	CASSLGLAGVGDTQYF
TRBV25-1	.	TRBJ1-4	medium-sized	TGTGCCAGCAGTGATCTCTCGGGTGCAACTAATGAAAAACTGTTTTTT	CASSDLSGATNEKLFF
TRBV6-6	.	TRBJ1-1	.	TGTGCCAGCAGGCCGAACAGGGAAAAGAAAGCTTTCTTT	CASRPNREKKAFF
TRBV10-3	TRBD1	TRBJ1-5	.	TGTGCCATCAGTGGGGACAGGGGGGACAATCAGCCCCAGCATTTT	CAISGDRGDNQPQHF
TRBV21-1	.	TRBJ2-5	.	TGTGCCAGCAGCAAAGTGGGGGCAGGAGAGACCCAGTACTTC	CASSKVGAGETQYF
TRBV6-5	TRBD2	TRBJ2-5	.	TGTGCCAGCAGTTCCGCGGGGGGGGTGCAGACCCAGTACTTC	CASSSAGGVQTQYF
TRBV2	.	TRBJ2-2	.	TGTGCCAGTCGGATCGACTTGTACACCGGGGAGCTGTTTTTT	CASRIDLYTGELFF